A single sample is the source of the 27 T cell receptor beta chains below, sequenced in a study of blood T cell repertoires in COVID-19. Only in-frame clones appear in the TCRdb table, and some are missing; sequencing was by immunoSEQ multiplex PCR. Of about 140,000 clones in the sample, just over 85% were seen once. The sample was peripheral blood. Source of these receptors: a woman between 55 and 75 years old with acute or convalescent COVID-19.

The rearrangement joins TRBV30 to TRBJ2-7; 7 positions match TRBD2. Trimming took 4 bases from V and 4 from J; bases not matched to a gene: 10. The germline V gene has CDR1 GTSNPN and CDR2 SVGIG (reference sequence). The CDR3 contains 14 residues. CDR3 nucleotides: TGTGCCTGGAAATTTTCGGGACTACAGTACGAGCAGTACTTC. Its translation: CAWKFSGLQYEQYF.

V and J are TRBV5-4 and TRBJ1-4, with D possibly matching TRBD1 (5 bases). V gave up 0 bases and J gave up 8 bases, with 11 bases separating them. The CDR3 is made up of 14 amino acids. Germline loops: CDR1 SGHNT, CDR2 YYREEE (reference sequence). CDR3 in DNA: TGTGCCAGCAGCTTGGCGGGGGGTCTAGAAAAACTGTTTTTT. It codes for CASSLAGGLEKLFF.

The rearrangement uses TRBV7-9 and TRBJ2-7; TRBD2 might be the D (6 bases). The V gene's germline CDR1 is SEHNR and CDR2 FQNEAQ (reference sequence). CDR3 length: 15 amino acids. Deletions cut 3 bases from V and 2 bases from J, with 14 bases between. CDR3 coding DNA: TGTGCCAGCAGCTTTGGGGCAGGGACTCCCTACGAGCAGTACTTC. The encoded protein is CASSFGAGTPYEQYF.

The chain links TRBV5-4 to TRBJ1-1, with D perhaps TRBD1 (6 bases). V was pared by 2 bases and J by 1 base, with 9 bases between. Germline assignment: CDR1 SGHNT and CDR2 YYREEE (reference sequence). This CDR3 is built from 14 residues. The CDR3 region has the DNA TGTGCCAGCAGCTTTGACAGGTGGAACACTGAAGCTTTCTTT. Its translation is CASSFDRWNTEAFF.

The V call is TRBV6-5, the J call TRBJ1-1; no firm D call. CDR1 is MNHEY and CDR2 is SVGAGI in the germline V gene. Between the trimmed V and J ends, which lost 7 bases and 1 base, there was a span of 10 bases. This CDR3 region has 13 residues. The chain's CDR3 is CASKRNPNTEAFF. The CDR3 region has the DNA TGTGCCAGCAAGAGGAACCCGAACACTGAAGCTTTCTTT.

This clone was seen more than once but under ten times. The J gene is TRBJ2-2, the V gene TRBV18; D gene ambiguous. Germline CDR1 reads KGHSH; CDR2 reads LQKENI. CDR3 length: 14 residues. Deletions cut 3 bases from V and 0 bases from J, with 5 bases between. CDR3 nucleotide sequence: TGTGCCAGCTCACCCCAGGCGAACACCGGGGAGCTGTTTTTT. It encodes CASSPQANTGELFF.

The sample holds one count of this clone. V usage is TRBV27 and J usage is TRBJ2-6; 10 nucleotides line up with TRBD2. Germline V lookup: CDR1 MNHEY, CDR2 SMNVEV (reference sequence). The CDR3 contains 22 residues. The trim removed 6 bases at V and 0 bases at J, leaving 20 bases unmatched. The CDR3 DNA reads TGTGCCAGCAGAGCGACTAGAGGGTCTAGCGGGGGTTTCAACTCTGGGGCCAACGTCCTGACTTTC. Protein sequence: CASRATRGSSGGFNSGANVLTF.

The CDR3 spells CASSIEAGRYNEQFF. In nucleotides, the CDR3 is TGTGCCAGTAGTATAGAAGCGGGGAGGTACAATGAGCAGTTCTTC. The chain has TRBV19 and TRBJ2-1, with TRBD2 matching 7 bases. The trim removed 0 bases at V and 4 bases at J, leaving 3 bases unmatched. Germline V CDR1 and CDR2: LNHDA, SQIVND (reference sequence). CDR3 length: 15 residues.

This clone has a single count. The chain employs TRBV19 and TRBJ2-7; TRBD1 is a possible D gene (5 bases). V gave up 8 bases and J gave up 2 bases, with 10 bases separating them. The CDR3 runs to 12 residues. Germline V gene sequence: CDR1 LNHDA, CDR2 SQIVND (reference sequence). The CDR3 coding sequence is TGTGCCAGTTTCAGGGAAGCCTACGAGCAGTACTTC. As protein: CASFREAYEQYF.

A few counts support this clone. The V and J genes are TRBV18 and TRBJ1-1; no reliable D call. The V and J ends lost 4 bases and 4 bases respectively, with 7 bases between them. Germline V gene sequence: CDR1 KGHSH, CDR2 LQKENI. The CDR3 length is 12 residues. The chain's CDR3 is CASSQGVTEAFF. Written as DNA, the CDR3 is TGTGCCAGCTCACAGGGAGTCACTGAAGCTTTCTTT.

This chain joins TRBV5-4 and TRBJ2-1, with a possible D match to TRBD1 (6 bases). Trimming removed 2 bases from V and 13 bases from J, with 10 bases in between. Germline values: CDR1 SGHNT, CDR2 YYREEE (reference sequence). The CDR3 has 11 amino acids. This chain's CDR3 is CASSLDRHQFF. The CDR3 DNA is TGTGCCAGCAGCTTAGACAGGCATCAGTTCTTC.

The chain employs TRBV9 and TRBJ2-5; the match to TRBD2 covers 8 bases. In germline, CDR1 is SGDLS, CDR2 YYNGEE. Trimming removed 0 bases from V and 2 bases from J; junction bases left unmatched: 6. The CDR3 has 16 amino acids. The CDR3 here is CASSVGGAGEQETQYF. CDR3 sequence (DNA): TGTGCCAGCAGCGTAGGAGGAGCGGGGGAGCAAGAGACCCAGTACTTC.

The chain carries TRBV4-1 and TRBJ2-3; 8 positions match TRBD1. Germline CDR1 MGHRA, CDR2 YSYEKL. With V trimmed by 4 bases and J by 4 bases, 7 bases remained unmatched. The CDR3 is made up of 15 amino acids. The CDR3 DNA is TGCGCCAGCAGCCTAACAGGGGGGTTAGCAGATACGCAGTATTTT. The encoded protein is CASSLTGGLADTQYF.

This clone was seen just once. The chain employs TRBV7-3 and TRBJ2-3; D unclear. V lost 1 base and J 1 base, leaving 6 bases between the germline ends. Germline values: CDR1 SGHTA, CDR2 FQGTGA. The CDR3 has 14 residues. The CDR3 DNA is TGTGCCAGCAGCTTAAGAGGCGGCACAGATACGCAGTATTTT. Translating it yields CASSLRGGTDTQYF.

Concerning this clone itself: The same CDR3 can be traced to other DNA sequences in this sample. The V call is TRBV12-5, the J call TRBJ1-5; no firm D call. V lost 4 bases, J lost 7 bases, and 5 bases lay in between. Per the germline V gene, CDR1 is LGHNT and CDR2 is FRNRAP. This CDR3 comprises 11 residues. The CDR3 protein is CASGSRQPQHF. The CDR3 coding sequence is TGTGCTAGTGGTTCCAGGCAGCCCCAGCATTTT.

The chain recombines TRBV19 with TRBJ2-3; 11 nucleotides agree with TRBD2. The CDR3 loop spans 16 amino acids. The germline V gene has CDR1 LNHDA and CDR2 SQIVND (reference sequence). Trimming at V came to 3 bases and at J to 5 bases, leaving 7 bases not matched to a gene. The CDR3 protein is CASSILSGGAGDTQYF. In nucleotides, the CDR3 is TGTGCCAGTAGTATTCTTAGCGGGGGGGCCGGAGATACGCAGTATTTT.

This clone was seen just once. The chain uses TRBV29-1 and TRBJ1-2; a possible D gene is TRBD1 (5 bases). The CDR3 spans 12 residues. V lost 7 bases and J 6 bases, leaving 15 bases between the germline ends. Germline CDR1 SQVTM, CDR2 ANQGSEA. The CDR3 here is CSARVVSNGYTF. DNA for the CDR3: TGCAGCGCCAGGGTGGTTTCTAATGGCTACACCTTC.

This clone was seen once. The rearrangement joins TRBV4-3 to TRBJ1-1, with a possible D match to TRBD1 (5 bases). The CDR3 length is 15 residues. V dropped 1 base and J dropped 5 bases, with 14 bases sitting between them. Germline V gene sequence: CDR1 LGHNA, CDR2 YSLEER. CDR3 DNA: TGCGCCAGCAGCCAAGGATCACGGGGGGGTACTGAAGCTTTCTTT. Amino acids: CASSQGSRGGTEAFF.

The V gene is TRBV9, the J gene TRBJ2-7, with 10 bases fitting TRBD1. Germline trimming cut 3 bases from V and 3 bases from J; bases unmatched to any gene: 6. Germline CDR1 is SGDLS and CDR2 is YYNGEE. CDR3 size: 15 residues. The CDR3 region is CASSAAGTGVYEQYF. For the CDR3, the DNA is TGTGCCAGCAGCGCCGCCGGGACAGGGGTCTACGAGCAGTACTTC.

V and J are TRBV7-8 and TRBJ1-5; 9 bases fit TRBD1. The CDR3 spans 13 residues. V shed 5 bases, J shed 6 bases, and the junction held 2 bases outside the gene matches. The V gene's germline CDR1 is SGHVS and CDR2 FQNEAQ. The CDR3 bases are TGTGCCAGCAGCCGGGACAGGGCTCAGCCCCAGCATTTT. Translating it yields CASSRDRAQPQHF.

The V call is TRBV6-5, the J call TRBJ2-2; 7 nucleotides align to TRBD2. The CDR3 has 15 residues. Trimming took 4 bases from V and 1 from J; bases not matched to a gene: 3. CDR1 and CDR2 (germline): MNHEY, SVGAGI. The CDR3 region has the DNA TGTGCCAGCAGTTCCTCGGGGGGGAACACCGGGGAGCTGTTTTTT. This encodes CASSSSGGNTGELFF.

The V gene is TRBV6-1, the J gene TRBJ2-1; TRBD2 might be the D (6 bases). This CDR3 is 15 amino acids long. Trimming removed 3 bases at V and 7 bases at J, with 16 bases between. Germline V gene sequence: CDR1 MNHNS, CDR2 SASEGT. The chain's CDR3 is CASSDLGTQPNEQFF. The CDR3, as DNA: TGTGCCAGCAGTGACCTCGGGACTCAACCGAATGAGCAGTTCTTC.

The chain combines TRBV5-1 with TRBJ2-6; no reliable D call. The germline gives CDR1 SGHRS, CDR2 YFSETQ. This CDR3 comprises 16 residues. Deletions cut 4 bases from V and 0 bases from J, with 11 bases between. CDR3 sequence (DNA): TGCGCCAGCAGCCCGCAGGCCCGCTCTGGGGCCAACGTCCTGACTTTC. Encoded protein: CASSPQARSGANVLTF.

The chain employs TRBV7-8 and TRBJ2-7; 12 bases are a match to TRBD2. The V segment lost 2 bases and the J segment 2 bases; nucleotides outside the gene matches: 4. Germline V gene lookup returns CDR1 SGHVS and CDR2 FQNEAQ. The CDR3 extends over 16 amino acids. The CDR3 loop is CASSLKTSGGTYEQYF. The CDR3 nucleotides are TGTGCCAGCAGCTTAAAAACTAGCGGGGGGACCTACGAGCAGTACTTC. Full variable domain (rest looked up from reference TRBV7-8 and TRBJ2-7): GAGVSQSPRYKVAKRGQDVALRCDPISGHVSLFWYQQALGQGPEFLTYFQNEAQLDKSGLPSDRFFAERPEGSVSTLKIQRTQQEDSAVYLCASSLKTSGGTYEQYFGPGTRLTVT.

This clone ranks as medium-sized. The V gene is TRBV27, the J gene TRBJ1-4, with 8 bases identical to TRBD1. After removal of 3 bases from V and 5 bases from J, the junction contained 5 bases not matched to a gene. The germline gives CDR1 MNHEY, CDR2 SMNVEV (reference sequence). CDR3 size: 15 residues. The CDR3: CASSFSYRGNEKLFF. The CDR3 region has the DNA TGTGCCAGCAGTTTCTCGTACAGGGGGAATGAAAAACTGTTTTTT.

The CDR3 sequence is CASSLGGYSGNTIYF. CDR3 nucleotide sequence: TGTGCCAGCAGCCTAGGGGGTTACTCTGGAAACACCATATATTTT. The chain uses TRBV28 and TRBJ1-3, with D maybe TRBD1 (6 bases). Germline V lookup: CDR1 MDHEN, CDR2 SYDVKM. The CDR3 extends over 15 amino acids. Trimming took off 6 bases at V and 0 bases at J, with 12 bases between the two ends. Supplemented by reference TRBV28 and TRBJ1-3, the full variable domain reads DVKVTQSSRYLVKRTGEKVFLECVQDMDHENMFWYRQDPGLGLRLIYFSYDVKMKEKGDIPEGYSVSREKKERFSLILESASTNQTSMYLCASSLGGYSGNTIYFGEGSWLTVV.

This clone is a singleton in its sample. This sequence joins TRBV6-8 and TRBJ2-2, with TRBD2 matching over 7 bases. The CDR3 totals 19 residues. Germline V lookup: CDR1 MNHGY, CDR2 SAAAGT. V lost 6 bases to trimming and J lost 1 base; unmatched junction nucleotides: 17. CDR3 protein: CASSPTLPFGGGNTGELFF. In DNA, the CDR3 is TGTGCCAGCAGCCCCACCCTTCCGTTTGGCGGGGGGAACACCGGGGAGCTGTTTTTT.